This is a list of T cell receptor beta chains from one sample in a study of spatial heterogeneity in lung cancer. TCRdb itself ran the 5' RACE reads through MiXCR, one entry per CDR3 protein. The sample yields 25,000 or so distinct CDR3 sequences, around 13% seen once. The sample in question was PBMCs, obtained at surgery. All receptors derive from a female donor with early-stage non-small cell lung cancer. Both conserved end residues are part of each CDR3. A D gene is named only where the DNA matches it firmly. Not every row has a clone size; where given, it reads once, few, many or a size class.

CDR3,DNA,D,J,V,size
CASSPPPGTNTEAFF,TGTGCCAGCTCACCACCTCCAGGGACTAACACTGAAGCTTTCTTT,-,TRBJ1-1,TRBV18,many
CASSLEDGGGATSYNEQFF,TGTGCCAGCAGCTTAGAAGATGGCGGGGGGGCGACATCCTACAATGAGCAGTTCTTC,TRBD2,TRBJ2-1,TRBV7-9,many
CASSELDSNQPQHF,TGTGCCAGCAGTGAATTGGATAGCAATCAGCCCCAGCATTTT,-,TRBJ1-5,TRBV6-1,many
CASSYGQGRGTGELFF,TGTGCCAGCAGTTACGGGCAGGGGAGGGGAACCGGGGAGCTGTTTTTT,-,TRBJ2-2,TRBV6-6,-
CSVRTGENQPQHF,TGCAGCGTTCGGACAGGGGAAAATCAGCCCCAGCATTTT,TRBD1,TRBJ1-5,TRBV29-1,few
CAIEGTDAYNEQFF,TGTGCCATCGAAGGGACAGACGCTTACAATGAGCAGTTCTTC,TRBD1,TRBJ2-1,TRBV7-9,-
CASSELDSGRAGDIQYF,TGCGCCAGCAGTGAGCTTGATAGCGGGAGGGCTGGGGACATTCAGTACTTC,TRBD2,TRBJ2-4,TRBV10-2,few
CASTPWANSPLHF,TGTGCCAGCACCCCCTGGGCAAATTCACCCCTCCACTTT,-,TRBJ1-6,TRBV7-8,many
CATSSYSGGEQQFF,TGTGCCACCAGCAGCTACTCAGGGGGTGAACAGCAGTTCTTC,TRBD1,TRBJ2-1,TRBV15,many
CASSHRDSGGEKLFF,TGTGCCAGCAGTCACCGGGACAGCGGCGGTGAAAAACTGTTTTTT,TRBD1,TRBJ1-4,TRBV6-5,many
CASSELQGYQETQYF,TGTGCCAGCAGTGAACTACAGGGGTACCAAGAGACCCAGTACTTC,TRBD1,TRBJ2-5,TRBV2,-
CASSLWTSGRAITNEQFF,TGTGCCAGCAGCTTGTGGACTAGCGGGAGGGCCATAACGAATGAGCAGTTCTTC,TRBD2,TRBJ2-1,TRBV7-3,many
CASSFSSLGAHQETQYF,TGTGCCAGCAGTTTTTCCTCCTTGGGGGCCCACCAAGAGACCCAGTACTTC,-,TRBJ2-5,TRBV6-2/TRBV6-3,few
CASSLERLAGGIHNNEQFF,TGTGCCAGCAGCTTAGAGAGGCTAGCGGGAGGAATACATAACAATGAGCAGTTCTTC,TRBD2,TRBJ2-1,TRBV13,-
CSARGLGVGEQFF,TGCAGTGCTAGAGGACTGGGGGTGGGTGAGCAGTTCTTC,-,TRBJ2-1,TRBV20-1,few
CSARGAQTRSYNEQFF,TGCAGTGCTAGGGGGGCGCAGACTAGGAGCTACAATGAGCAGTTCTTC,-,TRBJ2-1,TRBV20-1,many